These 24 T cell receptor beta chains were sequenced from one sample in a study of cytomegalovirus exposure and HLA in healthy donors. The PCR ran on 60 Vbeta and 13 Jbeta primers. Produced via immunoSEQ multiplex PCR; TCRdb's table is partial and in-frame only. This sample has approximately 220,000 clones; 65% to 90% occur once, and the top ten carry approximately 1.4%. Sequencing used PBMCs. The receptors here all came from a girl aged 10-17 years in good health and CMV-seronegative.

The rearrangement links TRBV6-5 to TRBJ2-4; 8 nucleotides match TRBD2. V shed 5 bases, J shed 3 bases, and the junction held 3 bases outside the gene matches. CDR1 is MNHEY, CDR2 SVGAGI, per germline. CDR3 length: 14 residues. The CDR3, as DNA: TGTGCCAGCAGTACGGGGACTAGCAAAAACATTCAGTACTTC. It specifies CASSTGTSKNIQYF.

The chain couples TRBV27 to TRBJ2-3; 15 bases are a match to TRBD2. The trim removed 5 bases at V and 3 bases at J, leaving 9 bases unmatched. The CDR3 totals 18 residues. CDR1 and CDR2 (germline): MNHEY, SMNVEV (reference sequence). CDR3 nucleotide sequence: TGTGCCAGCAGTCAACCGGGACTAGCGGGAGGCGGGACAGATACGCAGTATTTT. Protein product: CASSQPGLAGGGTDTQYF.

The chain recombines TRBV5-6 with TRBJ2-5, with D perhaps matching TRBD1 (5 bases). The V end lost 1 base, the J end lost 3 bases, and 13 bases lay between the germline ends. This CDR3 is 15 amino acids long. Germline lookup yields CDR1 SGHDT and CDR2 YYEEEE. The CDR3 DNA is TGTGCCAGCAGCTTGAACAGGAATCTAAAAGAGACCCAGTACTTC. The encoded protein is CASSLNRNLKETQYF.

Comments on this clone: One end of the junction is discordant with germline, which a read error may explain. The chain is built from TRBV5-4 and TRBJ2-1; 11 bases map to TRBD1. CDR1 SGHNT and CDR2 YYREEE come from the germline V gene (reference sequence). This CDR3 is built from 15 residues. The CDR3 DNA follows: TGTGCCAGCAGATTGGACAGGGGGCAATACAATGAGCAGTTCTTC. Residues: CASRLDRGQYNEQFF.

Only a few counts were recorded for this clone. The rearrangement joins TRBV5-1 to TRBJ2-5; TRBD2 matches 8 bases. The germline V gene has CDR1 SGHRS and CDR2 YFSETQ. This CDR3 is built from 16 residues. The ends lost 4 bases at V and 2 bases at J; junction bases unmatched: 10. The CDR3 DNA sequence: TGCGCCAGCAGCCGGACCGGGGGGGCCCCACAAGAGACCCAGTACTTC. This codes for CASSRTGGAPQETQYF.

J is TRBJ1-4 and V is TRBV9; 7 bases are a match to TRBD1. This CDR3 comprises 14 residues. After removal of 4 bases from V and 8 bases from J, the junction contained 8 bases not matched to a gene. CDR1 and CDR2 from the germline V gene are SGDLS and YYNGEE. CDR3 in DNA: TGTGCCAGCAGCCCGACAGGGCGGGCGGAAAAACTGTTTTTT. It is translated as CASSPTGRAEKLFF.

This rearrangement joins TRBV6-5 to TRBJ2-5, with no clear D. The CDR3 covers 14 residues. Trimming shortened V by 2 bases and J by 2 bases, and 9 bases separated the two germline ends. Germline CDR1 and CDR2: MNHEY and SVGAGI. In DNA, the CDR3 is TGTGCCAGCAGTTACGAAGCTAGGCAAGAGACCCAGTACTTC. This gives the protein CASSYEARQETQYF.

The chain carries TRBV30 and TRBJ1-6; 7 nucleotides match TRBD1. V dropped 5 bases and J dropped 6; count of bases not matched to a gene: 7. The CDR3 consists of 14 residues. The germline V gene has CDR1 GTSNPN and CDR2 SVGIG (reference sequence). CDR3 sequence: CAWCTGTVNSPLHF. In DNA, the CDR3 is TGTGCCTGGTGCACCGGGACAGTTAATTCACCCCTCCACTTT.

The genes are TRBV18 and TRBJ2-6, with D possibly matching TRBD1 (5 bases). The CDR3 runs 15 residues. Germline CDR1 reads KGHSH; CDR2 reads LQKENI. Trimming left V 6 bases short and J 1 base short, with 10 bases between. The CDR3 DNA follows: TGTGCCAGCTCGGGTGGACAATCTGGGGCCAACGTCCTGACTTTC. Its protein product is CASSGGQSGANVLTF.

This sequence joins TRBV5-1 and TRBJ1-1; D not certain. The CDR3 loop spans 13 amino acids. V shed 6 bases and J shed 4 bases, with 13 bases lying between them. Germline V gene lookup returns CDR1 SGHRS and CDR2 YFSETQ. The CDR3 region has the DNA TGCGCCAGCACCGGGGAGATTGGCACTGAAGCTTTCTTT. This codes for CASTGEIGTEAFF.

This clone came up a few times. The chain has TRBV6-6 and TRBJ2-2; possible D gene TRBD2, 6 bases. This CDR3 has 16 residues. The germline V gene encodes CDR1 MNHNY and CDR2 SVGAGI (reference sequence). V lost 5 bases and J 4 bases, leaving 17 bases between the germline ends. CDR3 in amino acids: CASSKGLDRVTGELFF. The CDR3, as DNA: TGTGCCAGCAGTAAGGGACTCGACAGAGTCACCGGGGAGCTGTTTTTT.

V and J are TRBV29-1 and TRBJ2-3, with 7 bases fitting TRBD1. This CDR3 has 14 residues. Per the germline V gene, CDR1 is SQVTM and CDR2 is ANQGSEA. J was trimmed by 0 bases and V by 6 bases; bases with no gene match: 6. CDR3 DNA sequence: TGCAGCGTGGCCCCGGGACAGAGCACAGATACGCAGTATTTT. Translated, it gives CSVAPGQSTDTQYF.

This rearrangement joins TRBV2 to TRBJ2-5; 10 bases agree with TRBD1. The V gene end was trimmed by 3 bases and the J gene end by 2 bases; junction bases not matched to a gene: 3. Germline CDR1 reads SNHLY; CDR2 reads FYNNEI. The CDR3 is made up of 15 amino acids. CDR3 in DNA: TGTGCCAGCAGTGAGGACAGGGGGAAACAAGAGACCCAGTACTTC. It encodes CASSEDRGKQETQYF.

This chain uses TRBV6-6 with TRBJ2-1; 8 bases agree with TRBD2. The V gene end was trimmed by 4 bases and the J gene end by 2 bases; junction bases not matched to a gene: 7. Looked up from germline, CDR1 is MNHNY and CDR2 is SVGAGI (reference sequence). The CDR3 is 16 amino acids. This CDR3 reads CASSFKRGGTYNEQFF. CDR3 nucleotide sequence: TGTGCCAGCAGTTTTAAACGGGGGGGGACCTACAATGAGCAGTTCTTC.

The gene calls are TRBV28 and TRBJ2-3; TRBD2 aligns across 10 bases. The junction had 10 bases not matched to a gene; V was cut back by 8 bases and J by 5 bases. Germline V gene data show CDR1 as MDHEN and CDR2 as SYDVKM. CDR3 size: 15 residues. The CDR3 region has the DNA TGTGCCAGCCTGAGCGGGGGGGCGGGGAAAGATACGCAGTATTTT. This translates into CASLSGGAGKDTQYF. The full variable domain, completed using reference TRBV28 and TRBJ2-3, is DVKVTQSSRYLVKRTGEKVFLECVQDMDHENMFWYRQDPGLGLRLIYFSYDVKMKEKGDIPEGYSVSREKKERFSLILESASTNQTSMYLCASLSGGAGKDTQYFGPGTRLTVL.

The table lists this clone with a count of one. V usage is TRBV7-9 and J usage is TRBJ1-1; TRBD1 might be the D (6 bases). V was trimmed by 5 bases and J by 1 base, leaving 11 bases between them. The CDR3 extends over 14 amino acids. From germline, CDR1 is SEHNR and CDR2 FQNEAQ (reference sequence). The CDR3 is CASSEGQKNTEAFF. The CDR3, as DNA: TGTGCCAGCAGCGAGGGACAAAAGAACACTGAAGCTTTCTTT. Using reference TRBV7-9 and TRBJ1-1 for the parts outside the CDR3, the full variable domain is DTGVSQNPRHKITKRGQNVTFRCDPISEHNRLYWYRQTLGQGPEFLTYFQNEAQLEKSRLLSDRFSAERPKGSFSTLEIQRTEQGDSAMYLCASSEGQKNTEAFFGQGTRLTVV.

This chain uses TRBV19 with TRBJ1-1, with D perhaps matching TRBD1 (6 bases). Trimming stripped 7 bases from V and 11 bases from J, with 23 bases between. Germline lookup yields CDR1 LNHDA and CDR2 SQIVND (reference sequence). This CDR3 contains 14 residues. As DNA, the CDR3 is TGTGCCAGTACCGACCCGGCGGGGGGCCCTGGGGCTTTCTTT. This translates into CASTDPAGGPGAFF.

The chain uses TRBV5-1 and TRBJ2-1; D not certain. Germline assignment: CDR1 SGHRS and CDR2 YFSETQ. The CDR3 is made up of 14 amino acids. Between the trimmed V and J ends, which lost 6 bases and 0 bases, there was a span of 10 bases. CDR3 protein: CASKGVSSYNEQFF. The CDR3, as DNA: TGCGCCAGCAAAGGAGTGAGCTCCTACAATGAGCAGTTCTTC.

The chain joins TRBV5-1 to TRBJ2-2; TRBD2 is a possible D gene (5 bases). The germline V and J ends were trimmed by 5 bases and 6 bases, with 20 bases remaining between them. Germline values: CDR1 SGHRS, CDR2 YFSETQ. There are 16 residues in the CDR3. The CDR3, as DNA: TGCGCCAGCAGAGAAGACTCCCGGGGTACTCCCGGGGAGCTGTTTTTT. Its translation: CASREDSRGTPGELFF.

Written as DNA, the CDR3 is TGTGCCGGGGGCCACAGGGAAGGTAGGGCTTTCTTT. It specifies CAGGHREGRAFF. The chain links TRBV30 to TRBJ1-1; maybe TRBD1 (6 bases). Per germline, CDR1 GTSNPN and CDR2 SVGIG (reference sequence). The CDR3 length is 12 residues. Trimming took 8 bases from V and 11 from J, leaving 21 bases between them.

This sequence joins TRBV21-1 and TRBJ2-7; TRBD2, as called in the table, went unchecked against the DNA. TRBV21-1 is a pseudogene locus. The CDR3 loop spans 14 amino acids. This CDR3 is CASSIGLAGFEQYF. The CDR3 DNA follows: TGTGCCAGCAGCATCGGACTAGCGGGATTCGAGCAGTACTTC.

The chain carries TRBV5-6 and TRBJ2-3; possible D gene TRBD1, 6 bases. Trimming removed 0 bases from V and 2 bases from J, with 13 bases in between. Germline V gene lookup returns CDR1 SGHDT and CDR2 YYEEEE. The CDR3 has 16 residues. CDR3 nucleotide sequence: TGTGCCAGCAGCTTGGAACGAGGGGGACACACAGATACGCAGTATTTT. Translation gives CASSLERGGHTDTQYF.

This clone was counted a few times. This chain uses TRBV4-1 with TRBJ2-6; 7 nucleotides align to TRBD2. Germline CDR1 reads MGHRA; CDR2 reads YSYEKL. The J segment lost 0 bases and the V segment lost 7 bases, leaving 12 bases of the junction unmatched. There are 18 residues in the CDR3. The CDR3 nucleotides read TGCGCCAGCACTCCGCGGGTGCGGGAGACCTCTGGGGCCAACGTCCTGACTTTC. This translates into CASTPRVRETSGANVLTF.

The chain recombines TRBV29-1 with TRBJ2-2, with D perhaps matching TRBD1 (5 bases). The CDR3 is 12 residues long. The V end lost 5 bases, the J end lost 6 bases, and 10 bases lay between the germline ends. The germline gives CDR1 SQVTM, CDR2 ANQGSEA. CDR3 region: CSVYFRAGELFF. Here the CDR3 DNA reads TGCAGCGTTTATTTCAGGGCCGGGGAGCTGTTTTTT.